The entry that follows covers one T cell receptor (beta chain) sequence. The antigen is undetermined. The germline V and J ends were trimmed by 2 bases and 7 bases, with 12 bases remaining between them. CDR1 is SGHTA, CDR2 FQGNSA, per germline. The CDR3 spans 14 residues. The authors prepared the TCRbeta library with unique molecular identifiers. TCRdb analysed the PCR reads with MiXCR anew, one entry per CDR3 protein. The table shows around 370,000 distinct CDR3 sequences, with 15% to 20% occurring only once. The data originate from a study of T-cell reconstitution after alpha-beta-depleted transplantation in children. Overall study results and limits: Once a year had passed after transplant, T-cell counts and diversity came mostly from newly produced T cells. Several hundred rapidly expanded clones from non-depleted graft cells reportedly supplied alpha-beta T cells about two months post-transplant.

The clonotype originates from a male patient between 2 and 10 years old who had a stem cell transplant for acute lymphoblastic leukemia, so the T cells may come from the graft donor. The V and J genes are TRBV7-2 and TRBJ2-1; tentatively, D is TRBD1 (6 bases). The specimen was PBMCs, mostly from graft donor cells, collected 360 days after TCRalphabeta/CD19-depleted stem cell transplant. The CDR3 bases are TGTGCCAGCAGCTTACCGGGACAACGGAATGAGCAGTTCTTC. It codes for CASSLPGQRNEQFF.